The rows below give T cell receptor beta chains drawn from one sample of a study of beta chain features in type 1 diabetes. TCRdb keeps only in-frame clones here, not all; method: immunoSEQ multiplex PCR. This table holds 300,000 to 350,000 clones, roughly 13% found once. The sequenced sample was naive CD4+ T cells from blood. These receptors all stem from a woman aged 18 to 35 with type 1 diabetes. CDR3s include the opening cysteine and the closing phenylalanine or tryptophan. The D gene is left open where the match is weak. Only part of the rows carry a size: once, few, many, or a class if the clone is expanded.

v_call	clone_size	j_call	d_call	cdr3_nt	cdr3_aa
TRBV30	few	TRBJ1-2	TRBD1	TGTGCCTGGAGTGAGGACAGGGAAGGCTACACCTTC	CAWSEDREGYTF
TRBV27	few	TRBJ1-1	-	TGTGCCAGCAGTTTAACCCGGGACACTGAAGCTTTCTTT	CASSLTRDTEAFF
TRBV29-1	-	TRBJ1-4	-	TGCAGCGTTGTGGGTAGCTCCAATGAAAAACTGTTTTTT	CSVVGSSNEKLFF
TRBV5-1	few	TRBJ2-7	TRBD1	TGCGCCAGCAGCTTGCCCACAGGGGGCAACGAGCAGTACTTC	CASSLPTGGNEQYF
TRBV5-6	-	TRBJ2-1	TRBD1	TGTGCCAGCAGCTTGACACAGGGGGGCTACAATGAGCAGTTCTTC	CASSLTQGGYNEQFF
TRBV25-1	-	TRBJ2-7	TRBD1	TGTGCCAGCTTGAGGGGGCCCTGGTTGTACGAGCAGTACTTC	CASLRGPWLYEQYF
TRBV18	-	TRBJ2-6	-	TGTGCCAGCTCACCACCTATACAGGAATCTGGGGCCAACGTCCTGACTTTC	CASSPPIQESGANVLTF
TRBV5-1	-	TRBJ2-3	-	TGCGCCAGCAGCTTGGTAGCCGGTTTTAGCACAGATACGCAGTATTTT	CASSLVAGFSTDTQYF
TRBV30	few	TRBJ1-4	TRBD1	TGTGCCTGGAGTGCGGAACAGGGGTGGAGTGAAAAACTGTTTTTT	CAWSAEQGWSEKLFF
TRBV2	few	TRBJ2-3	TRBD2	TGTGCCAGCAGAGGGACTAGTGGTGATACGCAGTATTTT	CASRGTSGDTQYF
TRBV7-6	few	TRBJ2-7	TRBD2	TGTGCCAGCAGCTTAGGGGGGCGCTTGTACCGTAGCGGGAGTGACGAGCAGTACTTC	CASSLGGRLYRSGSDEQYF
TRBV30	-	TRBJ2-7	-	TGTGCCTGGAGTGTACGGCGGGTGGCCGAGCAGTACTTC	CAWSVRRVAEQYF
TRBV9	few	TRBJ2-2	-	TGTGCCAGCAGCGTAGCTTCGGGAGTAGGGGCCGGGGAGCTGTTTTTT	CASSVASGVGAGELFF
TRBV20-1	few	TRBJ2-4	-	TGCAGTGCCCCGAGAGAAAACATTCAGTACTTC	CSAPRENIQYF
TRBV7-9	many	TRBJ2-7	-	TGTGCCAGCAGCAAGATCGAGAGCTCCTACGAGCAGTACTTC	CASSKIESSYEQYF